The sequence of this T cell receptor beta chain was determined in a study of T-cell reconstitution after alpha-beta-depleted transplantation in children. Unique molecular identifiers were incorporated when the TCRbeta library was constructed. TCRdb reanalysed the PCR reads using MiXCR and keeps one entry per CDR3 protein. The data hold approximately 980,000 distinct CDR3 sequences, with about 29% observed a single time. Study conclusions and caveats: The origin of alpha-beta T cells about two months after transplant was reportedly several hundred expanded graft clones. The authors attributed T-cell counts and diversity one year after transplant mostly to newly produced T cells.

Remarks on this clonotype: The antigen remains unidentified.

The CDR3 loop spans 14 amino acids. V was pared by 0 bases and J by 4 bases, with 7 bases between. This chain links TRBV12-3 or TRBV12-4 with TRBJ1-5; D is uncertain. The clonotype originates from a boy under two years old who had a stem cell transplant for SCID, so the T cells may come from the graft donor. This material consisted of PBMCs, mostly from graft donor cells, taken 360 days after TCRalphabeta/CD19-depleted stem cell transplant. For the CDR3, the DNA is TGTGCCAGCAGTTTAGCTGGGGTGAATCAGCCCCAGCATTTT. As protein: CASSLAGVNQPQHF.